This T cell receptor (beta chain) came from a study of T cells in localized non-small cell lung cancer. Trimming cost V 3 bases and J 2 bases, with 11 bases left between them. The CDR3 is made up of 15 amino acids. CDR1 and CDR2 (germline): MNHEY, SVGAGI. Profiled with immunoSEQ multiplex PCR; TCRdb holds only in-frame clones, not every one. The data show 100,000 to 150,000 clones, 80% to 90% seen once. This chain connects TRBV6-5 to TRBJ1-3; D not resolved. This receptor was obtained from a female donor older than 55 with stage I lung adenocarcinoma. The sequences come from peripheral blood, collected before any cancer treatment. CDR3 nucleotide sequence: TGTGCCAGCAGTTATAGAGGAGTAGCTGGAAACACCATATATTTT. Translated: CASSYRGVAGNTIYF.